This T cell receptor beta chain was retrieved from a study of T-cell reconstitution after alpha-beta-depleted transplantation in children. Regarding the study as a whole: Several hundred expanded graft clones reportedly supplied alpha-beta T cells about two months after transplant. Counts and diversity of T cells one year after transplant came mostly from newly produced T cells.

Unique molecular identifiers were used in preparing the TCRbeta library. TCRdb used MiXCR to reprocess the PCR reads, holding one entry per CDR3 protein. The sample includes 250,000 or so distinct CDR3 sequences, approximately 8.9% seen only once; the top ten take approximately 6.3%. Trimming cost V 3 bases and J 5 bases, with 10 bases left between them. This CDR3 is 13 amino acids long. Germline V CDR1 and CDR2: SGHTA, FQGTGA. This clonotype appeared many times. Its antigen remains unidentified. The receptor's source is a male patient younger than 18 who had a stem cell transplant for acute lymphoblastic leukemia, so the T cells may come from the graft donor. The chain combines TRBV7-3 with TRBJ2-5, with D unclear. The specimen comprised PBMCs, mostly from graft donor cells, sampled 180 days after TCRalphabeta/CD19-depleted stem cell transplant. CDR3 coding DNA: TGTGCCAGCAGCTTTACGAGAGAGGAGACCCAGTACTTC. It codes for CASSFTREETQYF.